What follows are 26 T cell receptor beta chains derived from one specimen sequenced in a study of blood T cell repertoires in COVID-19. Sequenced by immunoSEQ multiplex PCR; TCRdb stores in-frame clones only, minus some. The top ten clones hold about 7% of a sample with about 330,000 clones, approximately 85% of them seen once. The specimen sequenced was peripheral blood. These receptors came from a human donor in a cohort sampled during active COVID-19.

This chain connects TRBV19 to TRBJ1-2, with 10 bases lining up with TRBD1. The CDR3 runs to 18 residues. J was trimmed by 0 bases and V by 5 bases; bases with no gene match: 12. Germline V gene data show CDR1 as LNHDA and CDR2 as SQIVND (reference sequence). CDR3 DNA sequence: TGTGCCAGTAGTGATCCACCCGACGACAGGGGGCCTAACTATGGCTACACCTTC. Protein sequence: CASSDPPDDRGPNYGYTF.

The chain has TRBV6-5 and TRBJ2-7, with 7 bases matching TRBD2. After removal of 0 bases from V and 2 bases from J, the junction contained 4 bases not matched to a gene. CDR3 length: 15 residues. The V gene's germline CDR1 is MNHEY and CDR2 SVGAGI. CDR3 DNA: TGTGCCAGCAGTTACTCGGGGACTACGACCTACGAGCAGTACTTC. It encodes CASSYSGTTTYEQYF.

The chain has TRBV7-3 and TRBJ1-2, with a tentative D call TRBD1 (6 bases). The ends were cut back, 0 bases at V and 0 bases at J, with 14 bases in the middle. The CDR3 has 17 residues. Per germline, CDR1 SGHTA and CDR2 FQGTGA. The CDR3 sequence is CASSLTLGGETNYGYTF. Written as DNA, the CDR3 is TGTGCCAGCAGCTTAACGTTAGGGGGGGAAACTAACTATGGCTACACCTTC.

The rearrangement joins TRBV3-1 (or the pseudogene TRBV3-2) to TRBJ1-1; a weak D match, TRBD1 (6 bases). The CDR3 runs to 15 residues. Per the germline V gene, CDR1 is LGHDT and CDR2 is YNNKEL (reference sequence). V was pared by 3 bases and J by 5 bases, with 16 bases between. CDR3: CASSHSLVGATEAFF. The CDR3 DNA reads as TGTGCCAGCAGCCATTCATTAGTGGGGGCGACTGAAGCTTTCTTT.

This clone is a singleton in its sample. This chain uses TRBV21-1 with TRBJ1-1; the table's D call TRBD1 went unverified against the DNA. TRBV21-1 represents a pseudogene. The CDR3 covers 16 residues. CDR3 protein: CASSTPGTKEYTEAFF. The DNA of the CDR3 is TGTGCCAGCAGCACGCCCGGGACAAAGGAGTACACTGAAGCTTTCTTT.

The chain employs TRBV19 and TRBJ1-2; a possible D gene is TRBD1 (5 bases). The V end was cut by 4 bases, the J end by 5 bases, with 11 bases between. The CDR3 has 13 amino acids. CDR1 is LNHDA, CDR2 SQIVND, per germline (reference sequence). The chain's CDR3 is CASSSRQGYGYTF. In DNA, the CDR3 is TGTGCCAGTAGTAGTCGGCAGGGTTATGGCTACACCTTC.

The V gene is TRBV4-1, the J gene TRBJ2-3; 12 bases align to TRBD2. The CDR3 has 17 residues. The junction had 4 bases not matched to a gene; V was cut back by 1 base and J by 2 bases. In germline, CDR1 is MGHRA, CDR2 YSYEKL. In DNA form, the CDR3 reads TGCGCCAGCAGCCAAGCACCTAGCGGGGGGGCCACAGATACGCAGTATTTT. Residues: CASSQAPSGGATDTQYF.

The CDR3 DNA sequence: TGTGCCAGCAGCTGGGAGGTATTACAGGCCGGTGAAGCTTTCTTT. Its protein is CASSWEVLQAGEAFF. The rearrangement joins TRBV5-6 to TRBJ1-1; tentative D call: TRBD1 (5 bases). There are 15 residues in the CDR3. The ends were cut back, 3 bases at V and 7 bases at J, with 19 bases in the middle. The germline V gene encodes CDR1 SGHDT and CDR2 YYEEEE.

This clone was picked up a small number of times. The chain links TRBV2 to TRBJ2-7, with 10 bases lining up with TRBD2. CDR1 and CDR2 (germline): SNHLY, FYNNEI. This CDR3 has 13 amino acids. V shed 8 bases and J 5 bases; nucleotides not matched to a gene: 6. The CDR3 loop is CASRTSGGDEQYF. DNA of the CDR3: TGTGCCAGCCGGACTAGCGGAGGAGACGAGCAGTACTTC. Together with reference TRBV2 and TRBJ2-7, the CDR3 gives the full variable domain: EPEVTQTPSHQVTQMGQEVILRCVPISNHLYFYWYRQILGQKVEFLVSFYNNEISEKSEIFDDQFSVERPDGSNFTLKIRSTKLEDSAMYFCASRTSGGDEQYFGPGTRLTVT.

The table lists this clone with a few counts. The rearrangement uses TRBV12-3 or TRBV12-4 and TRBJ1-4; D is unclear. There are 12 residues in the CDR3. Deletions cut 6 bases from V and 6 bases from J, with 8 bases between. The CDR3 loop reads CASRLTDEKLFF. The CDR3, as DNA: TGTGCCAGCAGACTAACCGATGAAAAACTGTTTTTT.

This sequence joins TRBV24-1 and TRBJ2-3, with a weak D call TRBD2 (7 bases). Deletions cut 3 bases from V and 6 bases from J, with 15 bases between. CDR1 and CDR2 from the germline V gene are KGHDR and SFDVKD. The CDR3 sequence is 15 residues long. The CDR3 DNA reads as TGTGCCACCAGTGATAAGGGGGGGCCGTCGGATACGCAGTATTTT. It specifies CATSDKGGPSDTQYF.

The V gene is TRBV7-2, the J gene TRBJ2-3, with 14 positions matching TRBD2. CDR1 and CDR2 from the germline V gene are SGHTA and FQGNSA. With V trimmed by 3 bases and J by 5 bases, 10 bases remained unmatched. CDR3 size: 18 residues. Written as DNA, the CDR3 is TGTGCCAGCAGCTTCGGCGGACTAGCGGGGGGCCTGGGAGATACGCAGTATTTT. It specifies CASSFGGLAGGLGDTQYF. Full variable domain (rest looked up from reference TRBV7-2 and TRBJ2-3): GAGVSQSPSNKVTEKGKDVELRCDPISGHTALYWYRQSLGQGLEFLIYFQGNSAPDKSGLPSDRFSAERTGGSVSTLTIQRTQQEDSAVYLCASSFGGLAGGLGDTQYFGPGTRLTVL.

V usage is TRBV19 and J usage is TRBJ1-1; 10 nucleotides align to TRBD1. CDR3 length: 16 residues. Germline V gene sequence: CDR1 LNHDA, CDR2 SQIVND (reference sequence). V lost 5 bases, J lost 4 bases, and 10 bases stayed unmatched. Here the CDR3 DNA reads TGTGCCAGTAGTCCCGGACAGGGGGGGTATAGCACTGAAGCTTTCTTT. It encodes CASSPGQGGYSTEAFF.

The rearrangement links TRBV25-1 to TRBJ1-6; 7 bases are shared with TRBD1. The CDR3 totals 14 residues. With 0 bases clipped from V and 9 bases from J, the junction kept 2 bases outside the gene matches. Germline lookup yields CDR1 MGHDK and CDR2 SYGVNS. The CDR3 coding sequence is TGTGCCAGCAGTGAATATACAGGGGTTTCACCCCTCCACTTT. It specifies CASSEYTGVSPLHF.

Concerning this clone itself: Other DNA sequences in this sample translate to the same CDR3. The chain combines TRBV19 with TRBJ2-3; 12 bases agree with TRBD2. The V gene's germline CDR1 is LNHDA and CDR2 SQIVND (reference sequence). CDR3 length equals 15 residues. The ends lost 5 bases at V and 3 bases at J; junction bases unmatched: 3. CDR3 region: CASSPGTSGTDTQYF. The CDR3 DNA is TGTGCCAGTAGTCCCGGGACTAGCGGGACAGATACGCAGTATTTT.

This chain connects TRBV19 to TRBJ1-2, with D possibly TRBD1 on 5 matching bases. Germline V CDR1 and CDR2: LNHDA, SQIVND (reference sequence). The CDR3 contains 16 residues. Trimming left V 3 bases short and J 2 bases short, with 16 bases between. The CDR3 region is CASSIGGAGPNYGYTF. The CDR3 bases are TGTGCCAGTAGTATCGGCGGCGCAGGGCCGAACTATGGCTACACCTTC.

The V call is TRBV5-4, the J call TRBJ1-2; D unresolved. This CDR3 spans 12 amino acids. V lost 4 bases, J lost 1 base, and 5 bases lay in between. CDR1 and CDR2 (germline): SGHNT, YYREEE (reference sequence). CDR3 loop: CASSLFNYGYTF. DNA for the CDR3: TGTGCCAGCAGCCTGTTTAACTATGGCTACACCTTC.

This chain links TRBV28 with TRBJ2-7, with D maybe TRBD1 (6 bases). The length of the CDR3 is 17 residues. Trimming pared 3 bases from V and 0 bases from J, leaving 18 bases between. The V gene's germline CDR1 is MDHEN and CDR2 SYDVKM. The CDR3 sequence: CASSFPPGQDSSYEQYF. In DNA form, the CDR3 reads TGTGCCAGCAGTTTCCCCCCCGGGCAGGACAGCTCCTACGAGCAGTACTTC.

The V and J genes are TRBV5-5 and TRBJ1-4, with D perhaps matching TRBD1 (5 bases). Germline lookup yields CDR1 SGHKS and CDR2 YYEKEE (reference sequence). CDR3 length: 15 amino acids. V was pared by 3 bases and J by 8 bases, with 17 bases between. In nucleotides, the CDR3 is TGTGCCAGCAGCTCACCCGGGGGTTCGGAAGAAAAACTGTTTTTT. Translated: CASSSPGGSEEKLFF.

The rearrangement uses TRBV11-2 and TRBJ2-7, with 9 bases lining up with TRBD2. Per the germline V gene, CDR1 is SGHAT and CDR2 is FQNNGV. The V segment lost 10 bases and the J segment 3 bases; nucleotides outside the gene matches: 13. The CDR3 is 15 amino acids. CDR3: CATTGLSGGLYEQYF. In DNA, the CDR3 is TGTGCCACTACGGGGCTTAGCGGGGGCCTCTACGAGCAGTACTTC.

The CDR3 DNA reads TGTGCCAGCAGCCCAGGGACAGGGGAGGTCAACACCATATATTTT. Residues: CASSPGTGEVNTIYF. The rearrangement joins TRBV5-4 to TRBJ1-3, with TRBD1 matching over 10 bases. Germline lookup yields CDR1 SGHNT and CDR2 YYREEE (reference sequence). This CDR3 contains 15 residues. Trimming cost V 4 bases and J 7 bases; bases outside gene matches: 8. The whole variable domain, remainder taken from reference TRBV5-4 and TRBJ1-3, is ETGVTQSPTHLIKTRGQQVTLRCSSQSGHNTVSWYQQALGQGPQFIFQYYREEENGRGNFPPRFSGLQFPNYSSELNVNALELDDSALYLCASSPGTGEVNTIYFGEGSWLTVV.

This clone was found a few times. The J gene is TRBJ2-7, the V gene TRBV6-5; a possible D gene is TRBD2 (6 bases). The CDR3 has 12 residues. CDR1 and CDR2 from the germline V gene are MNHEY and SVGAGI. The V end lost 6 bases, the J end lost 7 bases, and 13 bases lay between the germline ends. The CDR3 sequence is CASSPGTREQYF. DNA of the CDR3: TGTGCCAGCAGCCCCGGGACTCGAGAGCAGTACTTC.

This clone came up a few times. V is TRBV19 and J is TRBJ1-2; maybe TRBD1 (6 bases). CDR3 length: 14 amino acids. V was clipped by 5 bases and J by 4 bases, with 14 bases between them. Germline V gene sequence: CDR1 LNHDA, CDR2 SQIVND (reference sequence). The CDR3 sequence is CASSLLGDTYGYTF. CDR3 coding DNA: TGTGCCAGTAGTCTGTTGGGGGACACCTATGGCTACACCTTC.

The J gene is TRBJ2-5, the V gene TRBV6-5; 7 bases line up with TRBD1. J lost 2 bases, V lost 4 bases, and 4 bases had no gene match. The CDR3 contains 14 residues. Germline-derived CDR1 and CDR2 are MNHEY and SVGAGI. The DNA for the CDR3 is TGTGCCAGCAGTTCCGGACAGGTTCAAGAGACCCAGTACTTC. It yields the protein CASSSGQVQETQYF.

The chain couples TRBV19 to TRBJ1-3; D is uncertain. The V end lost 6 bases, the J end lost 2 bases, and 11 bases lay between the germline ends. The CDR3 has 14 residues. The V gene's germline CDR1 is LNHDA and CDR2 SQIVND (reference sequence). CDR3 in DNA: TGTGCCAGTAGGAACAGACGGACTGGAAACACCATATATTTT. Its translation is CASRNRRTGNTIYF.

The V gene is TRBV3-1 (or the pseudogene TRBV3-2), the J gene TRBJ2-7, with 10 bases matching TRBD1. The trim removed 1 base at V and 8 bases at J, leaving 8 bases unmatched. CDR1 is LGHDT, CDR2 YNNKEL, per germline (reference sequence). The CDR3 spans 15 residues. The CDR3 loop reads CASSQATGTGAKQYF. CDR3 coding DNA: TGTGCCAGCAGCCAAGCGACCGGGACAGGGGCCAAGCAGTACTTC.